This TCR beta chain was found in a study of blood T cell repertoires in COVID-19. Study-wide context: The samples span acute and convalescent COVID-19 from the United States, Italy and Spain. PBMCs, B-cell-depleted T cells, or T cells provided the cDNA or gDNA that made up the material.

In the original analysis: Reference gene primer amplification gave nucleated cell count estimates. The method was immunoSEQ multiplex PCR; TCRdb's version includes in-frame clones alone and lacks a portion of them. V and J calls and clone size follow that table, whereas D and trimming were derived from the DNA. The sample has over 40,000 clones; roughly four fifths are singletons. The CDR3 loop spans 15 amino acids. CDR1 and CDR2 (germline): LNHDA, SQIVND (reference sequence). V lost 3 bases and J lost 5; bases outside the gene matches: 9. The chain joins TRBV19 to TRBJ2-7, with 8 positions matching TRBD1. The sample was peripheral blood. The source of this sequence is a human donor in a cohort sampled during active COVID-19. The CDR3 DNA reads TGTGCCAGTAGTATTCGGCGACAGGGGTTAGACGAGCAGTACTTC. It encodes CASSIRRQGLDEQYF.